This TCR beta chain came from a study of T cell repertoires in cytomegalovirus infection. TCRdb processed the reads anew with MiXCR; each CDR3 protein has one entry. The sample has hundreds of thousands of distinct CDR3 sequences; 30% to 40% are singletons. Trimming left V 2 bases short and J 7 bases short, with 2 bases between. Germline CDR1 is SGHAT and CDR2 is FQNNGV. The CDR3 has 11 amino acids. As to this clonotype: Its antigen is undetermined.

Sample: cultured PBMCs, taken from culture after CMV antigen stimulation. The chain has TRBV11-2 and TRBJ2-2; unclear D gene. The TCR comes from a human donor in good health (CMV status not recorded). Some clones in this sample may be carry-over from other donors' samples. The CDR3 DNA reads TGTGCCAGCAGCTTATACGGGGAGCTGTTTTTT. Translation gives CASSLYGELFF.